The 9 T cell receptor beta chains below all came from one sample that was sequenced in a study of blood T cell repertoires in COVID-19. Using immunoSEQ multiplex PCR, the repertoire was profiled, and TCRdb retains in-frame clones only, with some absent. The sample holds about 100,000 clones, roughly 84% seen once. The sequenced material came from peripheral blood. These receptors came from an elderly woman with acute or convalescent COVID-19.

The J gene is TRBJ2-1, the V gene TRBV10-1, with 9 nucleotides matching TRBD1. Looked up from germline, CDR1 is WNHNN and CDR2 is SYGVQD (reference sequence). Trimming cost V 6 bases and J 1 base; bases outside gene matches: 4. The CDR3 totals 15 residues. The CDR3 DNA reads TGCGCCAGCAGGGGGGACAGGGAGTCCTACAATGAGCAGTTCTTC. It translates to CASRGDRESYNEQFF.

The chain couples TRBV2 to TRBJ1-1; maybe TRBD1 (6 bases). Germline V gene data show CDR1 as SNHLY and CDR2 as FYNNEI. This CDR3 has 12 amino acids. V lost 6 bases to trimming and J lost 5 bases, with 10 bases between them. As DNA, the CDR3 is TGTGCCAGCAGGACGACAGGTACTGAAGCTTTCTTT. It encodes CASRTTGTEAFF. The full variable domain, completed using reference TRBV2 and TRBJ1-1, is EPEVTQTPSHQVTQMGQEVILRCVPISNHLYFYWYRQILGQKVEFLVSFYNNEISEKSEIFDDQFSVERPDGSNFTLKIRSTKLEDSAMYFCASRTTGTEAFFGQGTRLTVV.

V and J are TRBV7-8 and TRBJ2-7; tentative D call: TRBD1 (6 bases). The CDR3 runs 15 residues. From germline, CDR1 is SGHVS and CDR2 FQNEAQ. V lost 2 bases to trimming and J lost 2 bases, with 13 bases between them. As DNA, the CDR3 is TGTGCCAGCAGCTTATCCCCCACAGGGACCTACGAGCAGTACTTC. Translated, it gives CASSLSPTGTYEQYF.

The CDR3 reads CASSLTRDSGTQYF. The DNA for the CDR3 is TGCGCCAGCAGCCTCACCAGGGACTCAGGGACCCAGTACTTC. The chain recombines TRBV4-3 with TRBJ2-5; D might be TRBD2 (6 bases). The V end was cut by 4 bases, the J end by 7 bases, with 16 bases between. CDR3 length: 14 residues. Germline CDR1 is LGHNA and CDR2 is YSLEER.

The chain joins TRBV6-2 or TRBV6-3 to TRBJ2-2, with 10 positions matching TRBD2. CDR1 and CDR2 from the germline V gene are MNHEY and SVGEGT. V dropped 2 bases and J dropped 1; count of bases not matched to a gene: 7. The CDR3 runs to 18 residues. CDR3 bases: TGTGCCAGCAGTTACGACCTTAGCGGGGGGCGGAACACCGGGGAGCTGTTTTTT. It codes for CASSYDLSGGRNTGELFF.

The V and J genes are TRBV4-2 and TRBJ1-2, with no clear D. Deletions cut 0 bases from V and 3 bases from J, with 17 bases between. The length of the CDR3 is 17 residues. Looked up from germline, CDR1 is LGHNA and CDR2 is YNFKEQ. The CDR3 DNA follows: TGTGCCAGCAGCCAAGATTATGGCCTTTTGGCCGACTATGGCTACACCTTC. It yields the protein CASSQDYGLLADYGYTF.

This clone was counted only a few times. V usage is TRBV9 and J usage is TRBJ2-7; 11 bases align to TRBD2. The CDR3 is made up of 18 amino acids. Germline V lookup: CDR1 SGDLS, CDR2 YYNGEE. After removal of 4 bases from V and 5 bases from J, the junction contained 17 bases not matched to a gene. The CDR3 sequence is CASSQGALAGGLGNEQYF. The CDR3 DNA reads TGTGCCAGCAGCCAAGGGGCTCTAGCGGGAGGCCTCGGGAACGAGCAGTACTTC.

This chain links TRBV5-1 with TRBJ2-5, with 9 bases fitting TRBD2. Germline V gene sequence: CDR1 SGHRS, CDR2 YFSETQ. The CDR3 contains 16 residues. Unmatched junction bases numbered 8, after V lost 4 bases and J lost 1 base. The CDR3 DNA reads TGCGCCAGCAGCAGCTTAGCGGGGGCCCTCCAAGAGACCCAGTACTTC. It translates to CASSSLAGALQETQYF. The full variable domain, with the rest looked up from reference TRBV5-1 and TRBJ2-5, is KAGVTQTPRYLIKTRGQQVTLSCSPISGHRSVSWYQQTPGQGLQFLFEYFSETQRNKGNFPGRFSGRQFSNSRSEMNVSTLELGDSALYLCASSSLAGALQETQYFGPGTRLLVL.

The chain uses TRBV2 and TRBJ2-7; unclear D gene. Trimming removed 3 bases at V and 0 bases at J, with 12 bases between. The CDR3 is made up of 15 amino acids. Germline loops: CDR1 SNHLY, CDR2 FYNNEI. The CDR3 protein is CASSDRRVGSYEQYF. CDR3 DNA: TGTGCCAGCAGTGATAGACGGGTAGGCTCCTACGAGCAGTACTTC.